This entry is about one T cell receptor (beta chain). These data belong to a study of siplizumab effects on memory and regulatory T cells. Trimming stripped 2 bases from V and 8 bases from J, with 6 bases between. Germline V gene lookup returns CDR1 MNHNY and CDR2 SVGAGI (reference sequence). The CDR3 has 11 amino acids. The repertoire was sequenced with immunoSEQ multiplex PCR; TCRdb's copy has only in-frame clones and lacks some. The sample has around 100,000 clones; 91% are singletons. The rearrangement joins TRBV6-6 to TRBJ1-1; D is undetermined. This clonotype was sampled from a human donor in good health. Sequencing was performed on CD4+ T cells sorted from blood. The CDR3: CASSYRREAFF. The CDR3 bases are TGTGCCAGCAGTTACCGGCGAGAAGCTTTCTTT.